The T cell receptor beta chain under discussion was sequenced for a study of regulatory T cells in long-lasting Graves disease. The V gene lost 2 bases and the J gene lost 0 bases, with 14 bases spanning the gap. Germline CDR1 and CDR2: SGHRS and YFSETQ. This CDR3 has 16 residues. This clonotype was counted at least ten times. Documented time point: newly diagnosed GD, antithyroid drugs for less than 3 months. RNA from PBMCs was the source of the TCR library. In building TCR beta libraries, iRepertoire HTBI primers were used together with Arm-PCR of CDR3 regions. One entry per CDR3 protein results from TCRdb running MiXCR on the multiplex PCR reads. Among about 560,000 distinct CDR3 sequences, roughly a sixth were seen once, and the ten largest hold approximately 12%. These data are also associated with another study on T cells in Graves' hyperthyroidism and ophthalmopathy.

The material was peripheral blood mononuclear cells (PBMCs), obtained at new diagnosis, from a patient treated with antithyroid drugs. This TCR came from a man younger than 30 with Graves disease. This sequence joins TRBV5-1 and TRBJ2-5, with D possibly being TRBD2 (6 bases). The CDR3 is CASSFISGLYQETQYF. CDR3 in DNA: TGCGCCAGCAGCTTCATTAGCGGATTATACCAAGAGACCCAGTACTTC.